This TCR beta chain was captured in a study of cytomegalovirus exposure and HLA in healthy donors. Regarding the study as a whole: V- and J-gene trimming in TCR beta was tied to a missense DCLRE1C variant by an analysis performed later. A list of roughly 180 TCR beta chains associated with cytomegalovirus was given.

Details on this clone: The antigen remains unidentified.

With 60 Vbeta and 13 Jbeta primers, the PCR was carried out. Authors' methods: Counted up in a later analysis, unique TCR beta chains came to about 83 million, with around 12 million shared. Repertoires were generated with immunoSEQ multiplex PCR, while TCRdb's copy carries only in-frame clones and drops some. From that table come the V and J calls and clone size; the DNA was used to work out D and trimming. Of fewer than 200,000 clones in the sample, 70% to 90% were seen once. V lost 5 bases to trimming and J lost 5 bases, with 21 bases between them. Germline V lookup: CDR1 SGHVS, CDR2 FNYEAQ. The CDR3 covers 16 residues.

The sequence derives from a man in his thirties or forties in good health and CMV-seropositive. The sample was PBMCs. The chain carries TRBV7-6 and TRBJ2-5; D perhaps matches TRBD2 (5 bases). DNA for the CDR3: TGTGCCAGCAGCACGGGATGGGTCTCTCGGAGGGAGACCCAGTACTTC. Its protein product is CASSTGWVSRRETQYF. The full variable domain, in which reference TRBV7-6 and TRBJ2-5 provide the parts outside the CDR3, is GAGVSQSPRYKVTKRGQDVALRCDPISGHVSLYWYRQALGQGPEFLTYFNYEAQQDKSGLPNDRFSAERPEGSISTLTIQRTEQRDSAMYRCASSTGWVSRRETQYFGPGTRLLVL.